The source of this T cell receptor beta chain is a study of molecular identifiers for immune sequencing clone quantification. This clonotype was observed a few times. CD8+CD4-CCR7+CD45RA+ sorting gave the naive CD8 T cells. CDR3 length equals 14 residues. The germline gives CDR1 SGHAT, CDR2 FQNNGV. With 0 bases removed from V and 2 bases from J, the gap between germline ends came to 4 bases. Via MiXCR, TCRdb re-called the PCR reads, giving one row per CDR3 protein. The sample includes under 650,000 distinct CDR3 sequences, 15% to 20% of them seen just once. The sequenced sample consisted of naive CD8+ T cells from blood, with Jurkat cell RNA spiked in. Described subset: FACS-sorted CD8+CD4-CCR7+CD45RA+ naive T cells. The chain carries TRBV11-2 and TRBJ2-2; D is undetermined. The sequence was collected from a human donor in good health. Some libraries in this study had Jurkat cell RNA spiked in. The CDR3 DNA reads as TGTGCCAGCAGCTTAGATTTTAACACCGGGGAGCTGTTTTTT. Its protein is CASSLDFNTGELFF. Full variable domain (remainder filled in from reference TRBV11-2 and TRBJ2-2): EAGVAQSPRYKIIEKRQSVAFWCNPISGHATLYWYQQILGQGPKLLIQFQNNGVVDDSQLPKDRFSAERLKGVDSTLKIQPAKLEDSAVYLCASSLDFNTGELFFGEGSRLTVL.